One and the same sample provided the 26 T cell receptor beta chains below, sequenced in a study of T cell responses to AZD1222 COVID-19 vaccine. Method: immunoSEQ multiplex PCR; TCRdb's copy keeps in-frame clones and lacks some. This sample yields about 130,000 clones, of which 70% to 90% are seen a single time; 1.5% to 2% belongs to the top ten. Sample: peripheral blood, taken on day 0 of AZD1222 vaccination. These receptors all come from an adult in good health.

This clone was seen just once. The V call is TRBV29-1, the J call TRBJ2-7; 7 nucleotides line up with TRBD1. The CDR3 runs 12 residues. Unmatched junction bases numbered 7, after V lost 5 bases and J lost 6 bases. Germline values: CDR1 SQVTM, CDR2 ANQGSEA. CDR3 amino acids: CSVRGRFGEQYF. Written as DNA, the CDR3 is TGCAGCGTTAGGGGGCGTTTTGGCGAGCAGTACTTC.

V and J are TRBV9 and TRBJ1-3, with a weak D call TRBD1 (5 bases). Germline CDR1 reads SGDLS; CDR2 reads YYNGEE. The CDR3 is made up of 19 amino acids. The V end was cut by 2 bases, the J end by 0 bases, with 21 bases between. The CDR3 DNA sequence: TGTGCCAGCAGCGTTTCGGGGGTGGGAGTATCCGACTCTGGAAACACCATATATTTT. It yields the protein CASSVSGVGVSDSGNTIYF.

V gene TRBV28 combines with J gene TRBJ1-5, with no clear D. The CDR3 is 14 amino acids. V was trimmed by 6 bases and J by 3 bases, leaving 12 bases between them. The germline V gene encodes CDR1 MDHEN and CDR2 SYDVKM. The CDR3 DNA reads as TGTGCCAGCAGCCCCCCAGGCCACAATCAGCCCCAGCATTTT. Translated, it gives CASSPPGHNQPQHF.

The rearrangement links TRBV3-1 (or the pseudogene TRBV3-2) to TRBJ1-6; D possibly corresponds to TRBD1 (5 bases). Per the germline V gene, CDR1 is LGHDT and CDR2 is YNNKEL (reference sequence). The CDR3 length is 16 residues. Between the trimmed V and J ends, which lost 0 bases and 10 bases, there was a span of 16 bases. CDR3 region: CASSQEAWGIGSPLHF. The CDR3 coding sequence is TGTGCCAGCAGCCAAGAGGCTTGGGGCATCGGGTCACCCCTCCACTTT.

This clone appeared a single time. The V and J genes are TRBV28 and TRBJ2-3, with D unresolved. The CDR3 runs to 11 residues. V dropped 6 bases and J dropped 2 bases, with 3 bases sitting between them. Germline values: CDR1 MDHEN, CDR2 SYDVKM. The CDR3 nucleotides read TGTGCCAGCAGCAACACAGATACGCAGTATTTT. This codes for CASSNTDTQYF.

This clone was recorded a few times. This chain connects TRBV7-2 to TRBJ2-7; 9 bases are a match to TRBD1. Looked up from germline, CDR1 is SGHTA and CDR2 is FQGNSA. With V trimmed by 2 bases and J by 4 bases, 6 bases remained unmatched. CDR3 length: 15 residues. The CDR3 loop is CASSLIGTGPYEQYF. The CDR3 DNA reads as TGTGCCAGCAGCTTAATAGGGACAGGGCCGTACGAGCAGTACTTC. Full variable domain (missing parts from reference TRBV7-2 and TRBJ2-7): GAGVSQSPSNKVTEKGKDVELRCDPISGHTALYWYRQSLGQGLEFLIYFQGNSAPDKSGLPSDRFSAERTGGSVSTLTIQRTQQEDSAVYLCASSLIGTGPYEQYFGPGTRLTVT.

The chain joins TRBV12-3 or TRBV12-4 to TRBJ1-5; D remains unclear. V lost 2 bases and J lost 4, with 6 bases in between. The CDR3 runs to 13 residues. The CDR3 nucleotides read TGTGCCAGCAGTTTAATTCGGAATCAGCCCCAGCATTTT. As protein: CASSLIRNQPQHF.

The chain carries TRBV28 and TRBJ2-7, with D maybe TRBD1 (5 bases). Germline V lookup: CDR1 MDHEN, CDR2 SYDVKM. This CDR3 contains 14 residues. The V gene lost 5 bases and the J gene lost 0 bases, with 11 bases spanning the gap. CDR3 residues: CASSTHRSSYEQYF. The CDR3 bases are TGTGCCAGCAGTACACACAGGAGCTCCTACGAGCAGTACTTC. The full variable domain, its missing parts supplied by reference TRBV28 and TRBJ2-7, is DVKVTQSSRYLVKRTGEKVFLECVQDMDHENMFWYRQDPGLGLRLIYFSYDVKMKEKGDIPEGYSVSREKKERFSLILESASTNQTSMYLCASSTHRSSYEQYFGPGTRLTVT.

Here the CDR3 DNA reads TGTGCCAGCAGCGTAGAGGGGAGGAACACTGAAGCTTTCTTT. Protein sequence: CASSVEGRNTEAFF. This rearrangement joins TRBV9 to TRBJ1-1, with a tentative D call TRBD1 (5 bases). Germline V gives CDR1 SGDLS, CDR2 YYNGEE. There are 14 residues in the CDR3. V lost 0 bases to trimming and J lost 1 base, with 7 bases between them.

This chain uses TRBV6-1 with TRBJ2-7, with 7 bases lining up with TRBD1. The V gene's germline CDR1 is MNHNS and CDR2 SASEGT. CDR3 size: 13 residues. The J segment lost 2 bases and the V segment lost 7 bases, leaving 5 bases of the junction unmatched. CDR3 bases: TGTGCCAGCAACTGGGACAGTGCCTACGAGCAGTACTTC. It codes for CASNWDSAYEQYF.

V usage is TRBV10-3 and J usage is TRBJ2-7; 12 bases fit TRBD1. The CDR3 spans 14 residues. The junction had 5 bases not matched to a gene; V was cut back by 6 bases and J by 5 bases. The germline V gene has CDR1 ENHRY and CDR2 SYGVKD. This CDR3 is CAISGTGGNNEQYF. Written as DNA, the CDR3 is TGTGCCATCAGCGGGACAGGGGGCAACAACGAGCAGTACTTC.

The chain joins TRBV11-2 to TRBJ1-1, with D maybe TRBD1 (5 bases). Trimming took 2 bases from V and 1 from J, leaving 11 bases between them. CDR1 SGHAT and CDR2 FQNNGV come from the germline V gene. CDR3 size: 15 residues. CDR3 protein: CASSLSWGKNTEAFF. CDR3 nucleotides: TGTGCCAGCAGCTTAAGCTGGGGGAAGAACACTGAAGCTTTCTTT. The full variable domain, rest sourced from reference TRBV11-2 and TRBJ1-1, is EAGVAQSPRYKIIEKRQSVAFWCNPISGHATLYWYQQILGQGPKLLIQFQNNGVVDDSQLPKDRFSAERLKGVDSTLKIQPAKLEDSAVYLCASSLSWGKNTEAFFGQGTRLTVV.

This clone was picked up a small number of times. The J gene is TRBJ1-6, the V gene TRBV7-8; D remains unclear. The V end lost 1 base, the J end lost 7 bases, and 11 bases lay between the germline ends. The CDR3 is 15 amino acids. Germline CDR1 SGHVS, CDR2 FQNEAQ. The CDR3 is CASSLGYRVNSPLHF. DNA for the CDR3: TGTGCCAGCAGCTTAGGGTATAGGGTGAATTCACCCCTCCACTTT.

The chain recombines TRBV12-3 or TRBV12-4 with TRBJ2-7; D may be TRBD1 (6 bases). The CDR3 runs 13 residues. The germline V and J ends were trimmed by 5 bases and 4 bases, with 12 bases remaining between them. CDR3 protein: CASSGTPFYEQYF. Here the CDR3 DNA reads TGTGCCAGCAGTGGGACACCCTTTTACGAGCAGTACTTC.

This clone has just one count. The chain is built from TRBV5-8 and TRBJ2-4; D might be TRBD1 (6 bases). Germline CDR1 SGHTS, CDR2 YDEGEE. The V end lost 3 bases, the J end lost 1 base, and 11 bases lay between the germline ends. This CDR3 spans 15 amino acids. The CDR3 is CASSSMGAAKNIQYF. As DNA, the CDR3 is TGTGCCAGCAGCTCCATGGGGGCCGCCAAAAACATTCAGTACTTC.

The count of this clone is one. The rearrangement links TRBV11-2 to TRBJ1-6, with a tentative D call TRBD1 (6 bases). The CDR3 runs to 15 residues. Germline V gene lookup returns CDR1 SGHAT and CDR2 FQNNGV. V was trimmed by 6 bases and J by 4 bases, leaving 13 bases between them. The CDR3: CASRLQGTYNSPLHF. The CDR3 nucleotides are TGTGCCAGCAGGTTACAGGGCACTTATAATTCACCCCTCCACTTT.

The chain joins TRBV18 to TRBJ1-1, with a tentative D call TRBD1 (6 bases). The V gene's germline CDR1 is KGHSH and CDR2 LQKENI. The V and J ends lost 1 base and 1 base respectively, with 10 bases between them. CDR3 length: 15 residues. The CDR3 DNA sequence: TGTGCCAGCTCACCACTAGGACAGCAGAACACTGAAGCTTTCTTT. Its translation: CASSPLGQQNTEAFF.

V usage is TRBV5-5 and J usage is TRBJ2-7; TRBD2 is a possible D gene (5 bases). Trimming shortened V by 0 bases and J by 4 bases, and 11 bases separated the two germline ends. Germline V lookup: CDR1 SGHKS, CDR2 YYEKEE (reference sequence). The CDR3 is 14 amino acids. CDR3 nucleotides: TGTGCCAGCAGCTTGGAAGTAGGGAGATACGAGCAGTACTTC. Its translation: CASSLEVGRYEQYF.

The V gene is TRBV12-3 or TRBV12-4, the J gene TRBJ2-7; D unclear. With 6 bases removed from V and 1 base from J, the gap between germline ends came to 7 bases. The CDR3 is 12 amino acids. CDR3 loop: CASSLQSYEQYF. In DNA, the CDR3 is TGTGCCAGCAGCCTGCAATCCTACGAGCAGTACTTC.

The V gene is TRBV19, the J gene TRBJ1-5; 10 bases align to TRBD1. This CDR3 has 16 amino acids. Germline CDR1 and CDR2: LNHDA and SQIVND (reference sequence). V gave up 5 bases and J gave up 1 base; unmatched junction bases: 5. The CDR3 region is CASSSPDRGSNQPQHF. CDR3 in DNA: TGTGCCAGTAGTTCCCCGGACAGGGGGAGCAATCAGCCCCAGCATTTT.

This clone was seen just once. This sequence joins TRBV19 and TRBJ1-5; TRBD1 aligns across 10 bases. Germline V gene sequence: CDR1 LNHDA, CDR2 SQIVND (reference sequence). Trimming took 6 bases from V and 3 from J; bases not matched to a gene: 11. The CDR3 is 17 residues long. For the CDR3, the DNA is TGTGCCAGTAGATCTGGGACAGGGGATCTGAACAATCAGCCCCAGCATTTT. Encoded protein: CASRSGTGDLNNQPQHF.

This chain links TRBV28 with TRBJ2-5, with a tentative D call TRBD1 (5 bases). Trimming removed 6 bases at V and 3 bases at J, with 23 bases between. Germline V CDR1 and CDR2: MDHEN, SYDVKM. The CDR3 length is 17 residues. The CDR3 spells CASRITGRAGREETQYF. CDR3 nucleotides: TGTGCCAGCAGAATAACAGGAAGGGCCGGTAGGGAAGAGACCCAGTACTTC.

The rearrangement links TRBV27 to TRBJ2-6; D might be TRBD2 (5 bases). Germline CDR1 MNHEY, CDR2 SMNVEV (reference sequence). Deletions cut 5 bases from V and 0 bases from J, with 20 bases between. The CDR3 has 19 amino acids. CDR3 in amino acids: CASSVQGRTSLSGANVLTF. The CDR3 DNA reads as TGTGCCAGCAGTGTACAAGGGAGAACCTCACTCTCTGGGGCCAACGTCCTGACTTTC.

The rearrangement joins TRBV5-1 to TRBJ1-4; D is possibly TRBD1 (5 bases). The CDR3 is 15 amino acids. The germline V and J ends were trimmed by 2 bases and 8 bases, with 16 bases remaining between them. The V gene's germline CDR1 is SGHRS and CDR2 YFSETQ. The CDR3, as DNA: TGCGCCAGCAGCTTAGAGGTCGGGGCTAGGGAAAAACTGTTTTTT. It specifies CASSLEVGAREKLFF. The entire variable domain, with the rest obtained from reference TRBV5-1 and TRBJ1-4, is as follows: KAGVTQTPRYLIKTRGQQVTLSCSPISGHRSVSWYQQTPGQGLQFLFEYFSETQRNKGNFPGRFSGRQFSNSRSEMNVSTLELGDSALYLCASSLEVGAREKLFFGSGTQLSVL.

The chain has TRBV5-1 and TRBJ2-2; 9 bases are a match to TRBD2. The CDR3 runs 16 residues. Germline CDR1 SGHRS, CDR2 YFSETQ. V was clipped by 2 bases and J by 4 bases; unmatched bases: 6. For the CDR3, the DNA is TGCGCCAGCAGCTTCAATAGCGGGAGTGTCACCGGGGAGCTGTTTTTT. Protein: CASSFNSGSVTGELFF.

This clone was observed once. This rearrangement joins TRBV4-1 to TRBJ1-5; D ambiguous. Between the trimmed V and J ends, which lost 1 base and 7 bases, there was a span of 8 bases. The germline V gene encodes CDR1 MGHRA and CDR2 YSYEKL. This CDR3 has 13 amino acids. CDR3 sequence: CASSQGVYQPQHF. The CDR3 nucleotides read TGCGCCAGCAGCCAAGGCGTGTACCAGCCCCAGCATTTT.